These 27 T cell receptor beta chains were all obtained from the same sample, sequenced in a study of long-term antiretroviral therapy in people with HIV (dated by TCRdb to the early 2020s). The immunoSEQ hsTCRB v3.0 assay was used at survey level resolution to sequence the TRB variable region. TCRdb re-hosts the immuneACCESS table, in-frame sequences only. Its copies lack some clones; in the studies checked, an unresolved V gene accounts for under half of them, and the cause for the rest is not known. The table for this sample lists 25,000 to 30,000 clones; approximately 90% of them were counted only once. The ten most abundant clones make up approximately 4.6% of the sample. Sequencing used unsorted PBMCs, obtained just over 2.6 years after starting antiretroviral therapy. All receptors come from a man aged 40-50 years with HIV.

This chain connects TRBV18 to TRBJ2-3; D possibly corresponds to TRBD1 (5 bases). Trimming took off 6 bases at V and 0 bases at J, with 13 bases between the two ends. The CDR3 has 15 residues. Looked up from germline, CDR1 is KGHSH and CDR2 is LQKENI. CDR3 residues: CASSKRQISTDTQYF. CDR3 DNA sequence: TGTGCCAGCTCGAAGAGACAGATTAGCACAGATACGCAGTATTTT.

V usage is TRBV28 and J usage is TRBJ1-5, with 8 bases identical to TRBD1. There are 15 residues in the CDR3. The junction had 5 bases not matched to a gene; V was cut back by 3 bases and J by 4 bases. Germline CDR1 reads MDHEN; CDR2 reads SYDVKM. CDR3 residues: CASSLSGGLNQPQHF. The CDR3 DNA is TGTGCCAGCAGTTTGTCAGGGGGCCTAAATCAGCCCCAGCATTTT.

The gene calls are TRBV30 and TRBJ2-7; D uncertain. Germline assignment: CDR1 GTSNPN and CDR2 SVGIG (reference sequence). The germline V and J ends were trimmed by 3 bases and 4 bases, with 13 bases remaining between them. The CDR3 length is 13 residues. CDR3 sequence: CAWSDGFQYEQYF. CDR3 in DNA: TGTGCCTGGAGCGACGGATTCCAATACGAGCAGTACTTC. The complete variable domain, with remaining parts taken from reference TRBV30 and TRBJ2-7, reads SQTIHQWPATLVQPVGSPLSLECTVEGTSNPNLYWYRQAAGRGLQLLFYSVGIGQISSEVPQNLSASRPQDRQFILSSKKLLLSDSGFYLCAWSDGFQYEQYFGPGTRLTVT.

The chain combines TRBV27 with TRBJ2-3; 9 bases align to TRBD2. The CDR3 sequence is 17 residues long. Trimming cost V 3 bases and J 2 bases; bases outside gene matches: 9. The germline V gene has CDR1 MNHEY and CDR2 SMNVEV (reference sequence). The CDR3 is CASSFEGTSGHTDTQYF. In DNA, the CDR3 is TGTGCCAGCAGTTTCGAGGGCACTAGCGGGCACACAGATACGCAGTATTTT.

This clone turned up a few times. The J gene is TRBJ1-1, the V gene TRBV28; 7 bases are shared with TRBD1. Germline V lookup: CDR1 MDHEN, CDR2 SYDVKM. V trimming: 3 bases; J trimming: 0 bases; junction bases outside the gene matches: 7. The CDR3 sequence is 16 residues long. The CDR3 region is CASSFMQGGVNTEAFF. Here the CDR3 DNA reads TGTGCCAGCAGTTTCATGCAGGGGGGGGTGAACACTGAAGCTTTCTTT.

Only a few counts were recorded for this clone. The chain joins TRBV2 to TRBJ1-2; D is ambiguous. Germline-derived CDR1 and CDR2 are SNHLY and FYNNEI. V was shortened by 2 bases and J by 3 bases, with 7 bases between the two germline ends. The CDR3 loop spans 13 amino acids. The DNA for the CDR3 is TGTGCCAGCAGTGAATGGGCTGACTATGGCTACACCTTC. Translated: CASSEWADYGYTF.

The genes are TRBV6-6 and TRBJ1-2; no clear D. With 4 bases removed from V and 5 bases from J, the gap between germline ends came to 14 bases. Looked up from germline, CDR1 is MNHNY and CDR2 is SVGAGI (reference sequence). The CDR3 extends over 14 amino acids. The CDR3 loop reads CASSSEGNRYGYTF. The CDR3 DNA reads as TGTGCCAGCAGTTCCGAAGGGAATCGGTATGGCTACACCTTC.

This chain connects TRBV7-9 to TRBJ1-2; D gene ambiguous. Germline V lookup: CDR1 SEHNR, CDR2 FQNEAQ (reference sequence). The V and J ends lost 4 bases and 6 bases respectively, with 9 bases between them. CDR3 length equals 12 residues. CDR3 protein: CASSSLKDGYTF. The CDR3 bases are TGTGCCAGCAGCTCATTGAAGGATGGCTACACCTTC.

The chain is built from TRBV5-3 and TRBJ2-1, with 11 bases that match TRBD2. TRBV5-3 is known as an ORF, though its function is uncertain. V shed 1 base and J 9 bases; nucleotides not matched to a gene: 9. The CDR3 runs to 16 residues. CDR3 sequence: CARSLKLAGVGGEQFF. The CDR3 DNA follows: TGTGCCAGAAGCTTGAAACTAGCGGGAGTAGGGGGTGAGCAGTTCTTC.

The chain is built from TRBV29-1 and TRBJ2-1, with a possible D match to TRBD1 (5 bases). V gave up 4 bases and J gave up 6 bases, with 13 bases separating them. CDR1 SQVTM and CDR2 ANQGSEA come from the germline V gene. This CDR3 contains 13 residues. The CDR3 DNA follows: TGCAGCGTTGGCCTATCGCAGGGCAATGAGCAGTTCTTC. Translating gives CSVGLSQGNEQFF.

The table lists this clone with a count of one. Here the CDR3 reads CSGVQGKQFF. The CDR3 nucleotides read TGCAGCGGTGTACAGGGTAAGCAGTTCTTC. The chain carries TRBV29-1 and TRBJ2-1; tentatively, D is TRBD1 (6 bases). The CDR3 loop spans 10 amino acids. V was shortened by 7 bases and J by 11 bases, with 12 bases between the two germline ends. Germline CDR1 and CDR2: SQVTM and ANQGSEA.

V gene TRBV28 combines with J gene TRBJ2-5, with 10 positions matching TRBD2. CDR1 MDHEN and CDR2 SYDVKM come from the germline V gene. The ends lost 4 bases at V and 3 bases at J; junction bases unmatched: 11. This CDR3 spans 17 amino acids. The CDR3 sequence is CASSSASGSIEEETQYF. CDR3 nucleotides: TGTGCCAGCAGTTCAGCTAGCGGGAGTATTGAGGAAGAGACCCAGTACTTC.

The rearrangement joins TRBV7-2 to TRBJ1-4; TRBD1 agrees at 8 bases. Germline trimming cut 1 base from V and 0 bases from J; bases unmatched to any gene: 10. This CDR3 is built from 19 residues. Germline V gene lookup returns CDR1 SGHTA and CDR2 FQGNSA. CDR3 DNA sequence: TGTGCCAGCAGCTTAGTGTCCAGGACAGGGAAGACAACTAATGAAAAACTGTTTTTT. This encodes CASSLVSRTGKTTNEKLFF.

In its sample, this clone was seen a few times. The chain links TRBV5-1 to TRBJ1-1; TRBD1 agrees at 7 bases. Trimming took 4 bases from V and 1 from J; bases not matched to a gene: 13. The germline CDR1 and CDR2 sequences are SGHRS and YFSETQ. The CDR3 runs 17 residues. The CDR3 nucleotides read TGCGCCAGCAGCACCCTTCGGACAGGAGGGACGAACACTGAAGCTTTCTTT. This sequence encodes CASSTLRTGGTNTEAFF.

V is TRBV4-3 and J is TRBJ1-2; D gene uncertain. The CDR3 contains 16 residues. Trimming removed 0 bases from V and 4 bases from J, with 15 bases in between. CDR1 and CDR2 from the germline V gene are LGHNA and YSLEER. CDR3 sequence (DNA): TGCGCCAGCAGCCAAGACGGTCCCCCTACTTTCTATGGCTACACCTTC. Protein sequence: CASSQDGPPTFYGYTF.

This clone was picked up one time. V gene TRBV5-1 combines with J gene TRBJ2-2; D may be TRBD1 or TRBD2 (5 bases each). There are 16 residues in the CDR3. CDR1 is SGHRS, CDR2 YFSETQ, per germline. The ends were cut back, 1 base at V and 2 bases at J, with 12 bases in the middle. In nucleotides, the CDR3 is TGCGCCAGCAGCTTGCCCGGGGCCCTAAACACCGGGGAGCTGTTTTTT. It specifies CASSLPGALNTGELFF.

The chain combines TRBV28 with TRBJ2-5; no clear D gene. The germline V gene has CDR1 MDHEN and CDR2 SYDVKM. The germline V and J ends were trimmed by 5 bases and 5 bases, with 15 bases remaining between them. The CDR3 contains 14 residues. The CDR3 sequence is CASSDEGFQETQYF. DNA of the CDR3: TGTGCCAGCAGTGATGAAGGATTTCAGGAGACCCAGTACTTC.

The CDR3 loop is CASSIENTGELFF. CDR3 DNA: TGTGCCAGTAGTATTGAAAACACCGGGGAGCTGTTTTTT. The chain carries TRBV19 and TRBJ2-2; no definite D call. The CDR3 length is 13 residues. The V and J ends lost 3 bases and 2 bases respectively, with 4 bases between them. Germline loops: CDR1 LNHDA, CDR2 SQIVND (reference sequence).

CDR3 DNA: TGTGCCAGCAGCCCTGAGGTGGCTCCCGCTGGGTATTCACCCCTCCACTTT. This gives the protein CASSPEVAPAGYSPLHF. The chain combines TRBV4-2 with TRBJ1-6; no firm D call. The germline V gene has CDR1 LGHNA and CDR2 YNFKEQ. The V and J ends lost 4 bases and 8 bases respectively, with 21 bases between them. The CDR3 spans 17 residues.

This clone was counted a single time. This chain uses TRBV30 with TRBJ1-1, with D maybe TRBD1 (5 bases). Trimming removed 1 base at V and 1 base at J, with 10 bases between. The CDR3 has 14 residues. The germline V gene encodes CDR1 GTSNPN and CDR2 SVGIG (reference sequence). This CDR3 is CAWSGGTGNTEAFF. The CDR3 bases are TGTGCCTGGAGTGGGGGGACCGGGAACACTGAAGCTTTCTTT.

A single count supports this clone. The rearrangement uses TRBV11-2 and TRBJ2-5; 7 bases agree with TRBD1. Unmatched junction bases numbered 16, after V lost 5 bases and J lost 4 bases. This CDR3 is 17 amino acids long. Germline loops: CDR1 SGHAT, CDR2 FQNNGV. CDR3 protein: CASSRTGGVGFRETQYF. The CDR3 DNA is TGTGCCAGCAGCCGGACAGGAGGTGTAGGGTTTCGAGAGACCCAGTACTTC.

This chain joins TRBV27 and TRBJ2-6; 7 bases are a match to TRBD1. Germline assignment: CDR1 MNHEY and CDR2 SMNVEV (reference sequence). The length of the CDR3 is 19 residues. V lost 5 bases, J lost 0 bases, and 13 bases stayed unmatched. In DNA, the CDR3 is TGTGCCAGCAGTCCCTTCCCCGGGACAGTCAGCTCTGGGGCCAACGTCCTGACTTTC. Its translation: CASSPFPGTVSSGANVLTF.

J is TRBJ2-1 and V is TRBV12-5, with TRBD2 identical over 7 bases. CDR3 length: 17 amino acids. Germline CDR1 and CDR2: LGHNT and FRNRAP. Trimming removed 1 base from V and 4 bases from J; junction bases left unmatched: 10. The DNA of the CDR3 is TGTGCTAGTGGTTTGGGAATAGCGGGTATTGGGTACAATGAGCAGTTCTTC. Its protein product is CASGLGIAGIGYNEQFF.

The rearrangement links TRBV4-2 to TRBJ2-1; TRBD1 matches at 11 bases. Germline loops: CDR1 LGHNA, CDR2 YNFKEQ. Trimming removed 4 bases from V and 0 bases from J; junction bases left unmatched: 2. CDR3 size: 16 residues. The chain's CDR3 is CASSRGTGGSYNEQFF. Written as DNA, the CDR3 is TGTGCCAGCAGCCGAGGGACAGGGGGCTCCTACAATGAGCAGTTCTTC.

The V and J genes are TRBV7-9 and TRBJ2-4; D remains unclear. The germline CDR1 and CDR2 sequences are SEHNR and FQNEAQ (reference sequence). The length of the CDR3 is 15 residues. Between the trimmed V and J ends, which lost 2 bases and 0 bases, there was a span of 8 bases. CDR3 amino acids: CASSLLPVAKNIQYF. CDR3 DNA sequence: TGTGCCAGCAGCTTACTCCCGGTAGCCAAAAACATTCAGTACTTC.

The sample holds one count of this clone. The chain carries TRBV2 and TRBJ2-1, with TRBD2 matching 14 bases. J was trimmed by 4 bases and V by 4 bases; bases with no gene match: 0. The CDR3 is 15 residues long. Germline V CDR1 and CDR2: SNHLY, FYNNEI. CDR3 amino acids: CASSGTSGGYNEQFF. CDR3 nucleotide sequence: TGTGCCAGCAGTGGGACTAGCGGGGGGTACAATGAGCAGTTCTTC. Full variable domain (remainder filled in from reference TRBV2 and TRBJ2-1): EPEVTQTPSHQVTQMGQEVILRCVPISNHLYFYWYRQILGQKVEFLVSFYNNEISEKSEIFDDQFSVERPDGSNFTLKIRSTKLEDSAMYFCASSGTSGGYNEQFFGPGTRLTVL.

V and J are TRBV18 and TRBJ2-5; TRBD1 or TRBD2 may be the D gene (5 bases each). From germline, CDR1 is KGHSH and CDR2 LQKENI. The CDR3 is 14 amino acids. V was shortened by 6 bases and J by 0 bases, with 11 bases between the two germline ends. The CDR3 DNA reads TGTGCCAGCTCGCCCGGGGCAGACCAAGAGACCCAGTACTTC. It translates to CASSPGADQETQYF.